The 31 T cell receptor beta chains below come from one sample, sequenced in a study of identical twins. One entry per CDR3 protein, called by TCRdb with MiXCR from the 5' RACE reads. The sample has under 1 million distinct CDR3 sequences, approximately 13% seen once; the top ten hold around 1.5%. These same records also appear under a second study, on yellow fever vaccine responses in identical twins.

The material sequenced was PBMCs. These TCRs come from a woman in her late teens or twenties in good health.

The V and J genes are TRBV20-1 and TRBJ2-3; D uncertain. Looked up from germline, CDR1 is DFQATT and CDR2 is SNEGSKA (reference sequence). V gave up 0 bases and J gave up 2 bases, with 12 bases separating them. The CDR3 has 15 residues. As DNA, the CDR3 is TGCAGTGCTAGAGATCTCTCGGGCATCACAGATACGCAGTATTTT. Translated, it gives CSARDLSGITDTQYF.

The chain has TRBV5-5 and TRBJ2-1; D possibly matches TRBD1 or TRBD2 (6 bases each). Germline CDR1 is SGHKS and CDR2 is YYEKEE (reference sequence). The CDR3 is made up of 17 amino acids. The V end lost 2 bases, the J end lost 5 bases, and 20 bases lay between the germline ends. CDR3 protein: CASSFTLSGAFNNEQFF. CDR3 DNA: TGTGCCAGCAGCTTCACCCTGTCGGGGGCCTTCAACAATGAGCAGTTCTTC.

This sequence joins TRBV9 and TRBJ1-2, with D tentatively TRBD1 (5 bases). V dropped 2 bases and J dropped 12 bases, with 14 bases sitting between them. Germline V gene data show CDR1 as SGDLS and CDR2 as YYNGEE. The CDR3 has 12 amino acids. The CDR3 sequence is CASSVDMGRNTF. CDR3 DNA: TGTGCCAGCAGCGTGGACATGGGGCGGAACACCTTC. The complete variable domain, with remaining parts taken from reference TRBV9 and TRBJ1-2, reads DSGVTQTPKHLITATGQRVTLRCSPRSGDLSVYWYQQSLDQGLQFLIQYYNGEERAKGNILERFSAQQFPDLHSELNLSSLELGDSALYFCASSVDMGRNTFGSGTRLTVV.

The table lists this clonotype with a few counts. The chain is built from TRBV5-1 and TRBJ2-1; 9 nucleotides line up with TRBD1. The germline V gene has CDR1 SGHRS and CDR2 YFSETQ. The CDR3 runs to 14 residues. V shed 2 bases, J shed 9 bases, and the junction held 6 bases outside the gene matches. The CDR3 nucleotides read TGCGCCAGCAGCTTCGACAGGGGGATGGGTGAGCAGTTCTTC. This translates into CASSFDRGMGEQFF.

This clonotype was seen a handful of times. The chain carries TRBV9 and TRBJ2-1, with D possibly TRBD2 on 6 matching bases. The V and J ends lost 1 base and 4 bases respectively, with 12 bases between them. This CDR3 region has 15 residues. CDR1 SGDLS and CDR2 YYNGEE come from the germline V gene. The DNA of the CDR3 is TGTGCCAGCAGCGTACTAGCGTCGACATACAATGAGCAGTTCTTC. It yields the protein CASSVLASTYNEQFF.

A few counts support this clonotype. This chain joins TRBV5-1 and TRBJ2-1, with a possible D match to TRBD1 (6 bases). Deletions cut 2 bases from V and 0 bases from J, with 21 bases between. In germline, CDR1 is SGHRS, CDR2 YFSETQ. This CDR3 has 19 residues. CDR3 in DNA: TGCGCCAGCAGCTTTGGGTTAGCGACAGGTGCTATCTCCTACAATGAGCAGTTCTTC. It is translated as CASSFGLATGAISYNEQFF.

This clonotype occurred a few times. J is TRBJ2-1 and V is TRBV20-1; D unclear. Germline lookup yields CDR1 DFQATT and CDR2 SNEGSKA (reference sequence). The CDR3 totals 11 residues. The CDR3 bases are TGCAGCGCACACCGCTACAATGAGCAGTTCTTC. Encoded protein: CSAHRYNEQFF.

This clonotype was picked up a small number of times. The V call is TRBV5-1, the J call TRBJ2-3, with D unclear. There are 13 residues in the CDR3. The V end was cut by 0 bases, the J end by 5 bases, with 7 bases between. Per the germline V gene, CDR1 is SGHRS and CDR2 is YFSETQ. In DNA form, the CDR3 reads TGCGCCAGCAGCTTGGTTCTGGGAGATACGCAGTATTTT. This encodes CASSLVLGDTQYF.

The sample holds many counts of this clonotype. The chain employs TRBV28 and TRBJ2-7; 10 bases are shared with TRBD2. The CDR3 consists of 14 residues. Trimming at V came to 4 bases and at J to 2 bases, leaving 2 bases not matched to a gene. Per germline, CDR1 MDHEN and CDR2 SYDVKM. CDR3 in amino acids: CASSSSGGTYEQYV. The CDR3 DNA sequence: TGTGCCAGCAGTTCTAGCGGGGGAACCTACGAGCAGTACGTC.

CDR3 DNA: TGCGCCAGCAGCCAAGCCGACAGGGTGACCACCGGGGAGCTGTTTTTT. Its translation is CASSQADRVTTGELFF. V is TRBV4-1 and J is TRBJ2-2; 7 nucleotides line up with TRBD1. Germline V CDR1 and CDR2: MGHRA, YSYEKL. After removal of 1 base from V and 4 bases from J, the junction contained 6 bases not matched to a gene. The CDR3 covers 16 residues.

Here the CDR3 reads CSARDAAGSPYEQYF. The CDR3 DNA is TGCAGTGCTAGAGATGCGGCGGGAAGTCCCTACGAGCAGTACTTC. The V call is TRBV20-1, the J call TRBJ2-7; weak D call: TRBD2 (6 bases). Germline values: CDR1 DFQATT, CDR2 SNEGSKA (reference sequence). V was pared by 0 bases and J by 2 bases, with 14 bases between. The CDR3 has 15 residues.

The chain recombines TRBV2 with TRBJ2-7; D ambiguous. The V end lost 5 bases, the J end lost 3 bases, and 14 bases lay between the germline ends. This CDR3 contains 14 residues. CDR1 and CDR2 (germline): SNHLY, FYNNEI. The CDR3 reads CASSRTVDLYEQYV. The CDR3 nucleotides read TGTGCCAGCAGTCGAACCGTGGACCTCTACGAGCAGTACGTC.

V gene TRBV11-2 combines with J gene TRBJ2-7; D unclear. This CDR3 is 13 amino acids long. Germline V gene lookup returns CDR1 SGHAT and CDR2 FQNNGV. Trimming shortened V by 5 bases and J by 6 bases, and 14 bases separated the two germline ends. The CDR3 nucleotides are TGTGCCAGCAGCCCCCTTCTGGTGGTCGAGCAGTACTTC. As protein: CASSPLLVVEQYF.

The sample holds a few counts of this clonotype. The CDR3 loop reads CATSGANTGELFF. The CDR3, as DNA: TGTGCCACCTCGGGGGCGAACACCGGGGAGCTGTTTTTT. This chain links TRBV9 with TRBJ2-2; possibly TRBD2 for D (6 bases). Germline lookup yields CDR1 SGDLS and CDR2 YYNGEE. V lost 9 bases, J lost 0 bases, and 9 bases lay in between. CDR3 size: 13 residues.

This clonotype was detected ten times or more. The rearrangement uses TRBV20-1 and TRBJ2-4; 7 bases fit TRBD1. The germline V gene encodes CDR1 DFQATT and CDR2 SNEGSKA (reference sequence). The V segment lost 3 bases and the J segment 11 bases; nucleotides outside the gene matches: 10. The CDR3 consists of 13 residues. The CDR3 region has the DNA TGCAGTGCTAGCAGACTTGGACAGGAGCTTCAGTACTTC. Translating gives CSASRLGQELQYF.

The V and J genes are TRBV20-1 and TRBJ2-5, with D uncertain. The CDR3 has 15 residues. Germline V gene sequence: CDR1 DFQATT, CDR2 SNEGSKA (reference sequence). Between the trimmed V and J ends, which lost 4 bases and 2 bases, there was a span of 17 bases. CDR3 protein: CSATRDSGLQETQYF. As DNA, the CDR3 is TGCAGTGCTACCCGCGACTCCGGCCTTCAAGAGACCCAGTACTTC.

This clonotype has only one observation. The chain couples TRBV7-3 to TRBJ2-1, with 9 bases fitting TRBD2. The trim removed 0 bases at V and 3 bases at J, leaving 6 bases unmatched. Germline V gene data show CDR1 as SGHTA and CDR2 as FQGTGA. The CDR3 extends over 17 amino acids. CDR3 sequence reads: CASSLTPAGGGYNEQFF. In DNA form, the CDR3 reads TGTGCCAGCAGCTTAACCCCAGCGGGAGGAGGCTACAATGAGCAGTTCTTC.

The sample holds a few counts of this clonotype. The CDR3 loop reads CASSYYQGQPQHF. CDR3 sequence (DNA): TGTGCCAGCAGTTACTACCAGGGACAGCCCCAGCATTTT. The rearrangement joins TRBV6-5 to TRBJ1-5; D possibly corresponds to TRBD1 (5 bases). Between the trimmed V and J ends, which lost 1 base and 7 bases, there was a span of 8 bases. This CDR3 is 13 amino acids long. CDR1 is MNHEY, CDR2 SVGAGI, per germline.

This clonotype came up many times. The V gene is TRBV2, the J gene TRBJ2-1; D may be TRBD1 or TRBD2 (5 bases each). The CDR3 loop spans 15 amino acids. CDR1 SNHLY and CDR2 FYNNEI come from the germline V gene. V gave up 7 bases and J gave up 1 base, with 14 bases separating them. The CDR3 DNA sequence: TGTGCCAGCATCGAGGGACCAGGGTCCTACAATGAGCAGTTCTTC. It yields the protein CASIEGPGSYNEQFF.

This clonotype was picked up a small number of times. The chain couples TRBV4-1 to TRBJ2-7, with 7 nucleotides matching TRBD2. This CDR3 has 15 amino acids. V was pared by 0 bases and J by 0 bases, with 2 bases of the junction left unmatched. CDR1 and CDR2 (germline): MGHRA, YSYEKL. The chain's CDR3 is CASSQEGGSSYEQYF. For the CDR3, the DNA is TGCGCCAGCAGCCAAGAAGGCGGGAGCTCCTACGAGCAGTACTTC.

CDR3 sequence reads: CAIRGGIRTDTQYF. The CDR3 coding sequence is TGTGCCATCAGAGGCGGCATTCGCACAGATACGCAGTATTTT. This chain joins TRBV10-3 and TRBJ2-3; the D is unclear. Trimming took 6 bases from V and 1 from J, leaving 11 bases between them. In germline, CDR1 is ENHRY, CDR2 SYGVKD. This CDR3 contains 14 residues.

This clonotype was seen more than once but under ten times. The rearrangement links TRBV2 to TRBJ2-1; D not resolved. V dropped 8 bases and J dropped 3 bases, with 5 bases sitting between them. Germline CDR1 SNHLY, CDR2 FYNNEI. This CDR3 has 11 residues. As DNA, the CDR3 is TGTGCCAGCTTGGGCTACAATGAGCAGTTCTTC. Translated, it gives CASLGYNEQFF.

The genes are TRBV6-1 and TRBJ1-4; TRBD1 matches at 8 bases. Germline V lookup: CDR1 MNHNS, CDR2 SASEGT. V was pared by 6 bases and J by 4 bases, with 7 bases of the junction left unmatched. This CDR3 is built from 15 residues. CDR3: CASRPQGARNEKLFF. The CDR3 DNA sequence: TGTGCCAGCAGGCCCCAGGGGGCGCGTAATGAAAAACTGTTTTTT.

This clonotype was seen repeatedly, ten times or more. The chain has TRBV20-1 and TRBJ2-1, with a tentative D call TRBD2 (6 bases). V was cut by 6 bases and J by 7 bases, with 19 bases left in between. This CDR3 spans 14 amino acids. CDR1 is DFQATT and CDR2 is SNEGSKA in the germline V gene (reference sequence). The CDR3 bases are TGCAGTGCCCGGGAGCTAGTTAGTTTGAATGAGCAGTTCTTC. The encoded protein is CSARELVSLNEQFF.

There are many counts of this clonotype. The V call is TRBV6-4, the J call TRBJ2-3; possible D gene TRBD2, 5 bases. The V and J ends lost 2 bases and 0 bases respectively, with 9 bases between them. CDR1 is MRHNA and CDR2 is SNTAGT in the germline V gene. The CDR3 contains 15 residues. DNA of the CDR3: TGTGCCAGCAGTGACCTGCCGGGGAGCACAGATACGCAGTATTTT. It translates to CASSDLPGSTDTQYF.

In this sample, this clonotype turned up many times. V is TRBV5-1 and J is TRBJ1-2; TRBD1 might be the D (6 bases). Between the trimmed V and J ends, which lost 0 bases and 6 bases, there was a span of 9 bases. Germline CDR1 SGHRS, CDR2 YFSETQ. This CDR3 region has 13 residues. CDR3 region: CASSLDRVDGYTF. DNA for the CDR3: TGCGCCAGCAGCTTGGACAGGGTTGATGGCTACACCTTC.

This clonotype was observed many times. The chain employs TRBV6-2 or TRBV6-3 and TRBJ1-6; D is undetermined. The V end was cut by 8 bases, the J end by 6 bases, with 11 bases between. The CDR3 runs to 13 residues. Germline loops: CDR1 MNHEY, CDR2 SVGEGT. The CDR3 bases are TGTGCCAGCTTTGCCAACTTTAATTCACCCCTCCACTTT. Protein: CASFANFNSPLHF.

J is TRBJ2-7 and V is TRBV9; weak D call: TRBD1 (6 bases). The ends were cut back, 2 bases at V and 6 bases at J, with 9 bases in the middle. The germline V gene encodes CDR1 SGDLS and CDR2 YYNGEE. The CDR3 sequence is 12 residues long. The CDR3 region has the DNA TGTGCCAGCAGCGTTGAAGGGGGCGAGCAGTACTTC. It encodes CASSVEGGEQYF.

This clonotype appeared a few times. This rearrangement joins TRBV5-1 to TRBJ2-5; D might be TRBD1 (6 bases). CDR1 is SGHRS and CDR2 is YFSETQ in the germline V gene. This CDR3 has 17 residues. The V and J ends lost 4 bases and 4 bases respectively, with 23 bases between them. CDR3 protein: CASSHGRGQTGAETQYF. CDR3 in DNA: TGCGCCAGCAGCCATGGCAGGGGACAAACAGGAGCAGAGACCCAGTACTTC.

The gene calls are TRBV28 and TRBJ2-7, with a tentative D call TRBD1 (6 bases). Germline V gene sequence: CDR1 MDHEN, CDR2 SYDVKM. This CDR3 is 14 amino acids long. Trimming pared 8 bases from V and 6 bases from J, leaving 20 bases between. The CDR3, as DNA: TGTGCCAGCTGGATGGGTGGACAGCAGGGCGAGCAGTACTTC. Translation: CASWMGGQQGEQYF.

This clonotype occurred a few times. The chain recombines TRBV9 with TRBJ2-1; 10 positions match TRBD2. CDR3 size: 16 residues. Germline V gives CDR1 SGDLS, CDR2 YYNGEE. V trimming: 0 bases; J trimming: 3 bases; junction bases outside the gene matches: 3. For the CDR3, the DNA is TGTGCCAGCAGCGTAGAGGCTAGCGGGAGCTACAATGAGCAGTTCTTC. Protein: CASSVEASGSYNEQFF.